Sequencing of this T cell receptor (beta chain) was carried out in a study of T cells expressing NK-cell markers. TCRdb re-called the 5' RACE reads and catalogs CDR3 proteins one per entry, DNA excluded. The table gives more than 400,000 distinct CDR3 sequences; the top ten clones make up approximately 7% of it. Germline values: CDR1 DFQATT, CDR2 SNEGSKA (reference sequence). The CDR3 spans 14 residues. The sequence derives from a woman aged 18 to 75 in good health. This chain uses TRBV20-1 with TRBJ2-1; TCRdb lists TRBD2, though no DNA is available to test this call. Source material: blood T cells: a sorted CD56 or NKG2C T cell subset, CD4+ or CD8+ T cells, or bulk PBMC T cells (not recorded which). The CDR3 region is CSAERESSYNEQFF.